This TCR beta chain was identified in a study of regulatory T cells in long-lasting Graves disease. Construction of the TCR beta libraries employed iRepertoire HTBI primers in conjunction with Arm-PCR of CDR3 regions. Each CDR3 protein gets one entry after TCRdb re-called the multiplex PCR reads with MiXCR. The sample comprises around 400,000 distinct CDR3 sequences, around 15% of which are singletons, and about 20% rests with the top ten. The time point denotes: newly diagnosed GD, antithyroid drugs for less than 3 months. PBMCs were the source of the RNA used for TCR sequencing. This clonotype was seen repeatedly, ten times or more. The TCR was taken from a female donor with Graves disease. Sample: peripheral blood mononuclear cells (PBMCs), taken at new diagnosis, from a patient treated with antithyroid drugs.

This CDR3 is CASSLRSGLLMTYNEQFF. The DNA of the CDR3 is TGCGCCAGCAGCTTGAGGTCGGGACTTCTTATGACCTACAATGAGCAGTTCTTC. The chain recombines TRBV5-1 with TRBJ2-1, with a weak D call TRBD2 (6 bases). The CDR3 extends over 18 amino acids. Trimming removed 1 base at V and 2 bases at J, with 19 bases between. Germline V gene lookup returns CDR1 SGHRS and CDR2 YFSETQ.